The clone carrying this TCR beta chain was detected ten times or more. The antigen is unknown. These data belong to a study of T cells in Graves' hyperthyroidism and ophthalmopathy. Study-level results: A 13 V-J signature model discriminated ophthalmopathy versus stable hyperthyroidism. Also found in blood were most expanded thyroid clonotypes above 0.001.

Amplified TCR beta CDR3 regions came from RNA transcripts. First-round RT-PCR targeting the TCR CDR3 was performed with the HTBI primer set. TCRdb re-called the multiplex PCR reads through MiXCR, storing one row per CDR3 protein. The sample shows some 350,000 distinct CDR3 sequences, roughly 13% of them seen only once. Exclusion criteria comprised uncontrolled infection, other autoimmune disease, pregnancy or lactation. The germline gives CDR1 DFQATT, CDR2 SNEGSKA (reference sequence). The CDR3 loop spans 11 amino acids. V lost 5 bases to trimming and J lost 0 bases, with 5 bases between them. The receptor was derived from a woman aged 40-49 years with Graves' ophthalmopathy. The chain joins TRBV20-1 to TRBJ2-7; D perhaps matches TRBD2 (5 bases). Sequencing used blood. The CDR3 protein is CSAGLSYEQYF. The CDR3 DNA is TGCAGTGCTGGACTCTCCTACGAGCAGTACTTC.